This is a list of T cell receptor beta chains from one sample in a study of T cell responses to AZD1222 COVID-19 vaccine. Method: immunoSEQ multiplex PCR; TCRdb's copy keeps in-frame clones and lacks some. The sample has about 130,000 clones, about 90% seen once; the top ten hold under 20%. The input for sequencing was peripheral blood, taken on day 0 of MenACWY control vaccination. The receptors here all came from an adult in good health. The CDR3 runs from the conserved cysteine through the conserved F or W. D genes are given only for firm matches. Clone size is given for some rows only: seen once, a few or many times, or a class if the clone is expanded.

CDR3 DNA | CDR3 protein | D gene | clone size | J gene | CDR3 length | V gene
TGTGCCAGCTCACCAGTTAAGGGCAAACTTACGGGGAACACTGAAGCTTTCTTT | CASSPVKGKLTGNTEAFF | . | . | TRBJ1-1 | 18 | TRBV18
TGTGCCAGCAGTCCCCCCAAAGGACTGTACAATGAGCAGTTCTTC | CASSPPKGLYNEQFF | . | . | TRBJ2-1 | 15 | TRBV28
TGTGCCAGCAGCCAACAGACCATCGCAGCTACCGAGCAGTACTTC | CASSQQTIAATEQYF | . | . | TRBJ2-7 | 15 | TRBV14
TGTGCCAGCAGGACCACAGGGTTAGCCAAAAACATTCAGTACTTC | CASRTTGLAKNIQYF | . | . | TRBJ2-4 | 15 | TRBV6-5
TGTGCCAGCAGTCCCCAGGTGGGGGATCAGCCCCAGCATTTT | CASSPQVGDQPQHF | . | . | TRBJ1-5 | 14 | TRBV27
TGTGCCAGCAGTGAGGACAGGTCCTCAACCTACGAGCAGTACTTC | CASSEDRSSTYEQYF | TRBD1 | . | TRBJ2-7 | 15 | TRBV2
TGTGCCATCAGTGATTTTAGCGGGCCCCAGAATGAGCAGTTCTTC | CAISDFSGPQNEQFF | TRBD2 | . | TRBJ2-1 | 15 | TRBV10-3
TGTGCCAGCAGCCCGGAATCGGTCCCTGGAAACACCATATATTTT | CASSPESVPGNTIYF | . | . | TRBJ1-3 | 15 | TRBV9
TGTGCCATCAGTTCCCGAGGGGGGCAGGTCAATGAGCAGTTCTTC | CAISSRGGQVNEQFF | . | . | TRBJ2-1 | 15 | TRBV10-3
TGCGCCAGCAGCCAAGCGCCAGGGAACCGAAACTATGGCTACACCTTC | CASSQAPGNRNYGYTF | . | medium-sized | TRBJ1-2 | 16 | TRBV4-1
TGTGCCAGCAGCGCCCGCACGGGGTCTAATGAAAAACTGTTTTTT | CASSARTGSNEKLFF | . | . | TRBJ1-4 | 15 | TRBV9
TGTGCCTGGAGTAGGGGACGGTACAATGAGCAGTTCTTC | CAWSRGRYNEQFF | . | . | TRBJ2-1 | 13 | TRBV30
TGTGCCAGCCGGGGGGTTGCGAACACCGGGGAGCTGTTTTTT | CASRGVANTGELFF | TRBD2 | once | TRBJ2-2 | 14 | TRBV25-1
TGTGCCACCCGGCGCCTCTCCTACGAGCAGTACTTC | CATRRLSYEQYF | . | . | TRBJ2-7 | 12 | TRBV2
TGTGCCAGCAGCCAAGATACGGGGGTTCGGGATACGCAGTATTTT | CASSQDTGVRDTQYF | . | . | TRBJ2-3 | 15 | TRBV3-1/TRBV3-2
TGTGCCAGCAGCTTGCAGGGTAGTAGGGCTGAAGCTTTCTTT | CASSLQGSRAEAFF | . | . | TRBJ1-1 | 14 | TRBV5-6
TGTGCCAGCAGTGATTGGTTACAGGGGACGAATCAGCCCCAGCATTTT | CASSDWLQGTNQPQHF | TRBD1 | once | TRBJ1-5 | 16 | TRBV6-1
TGCAGCGTTGAGGACCTTTATAAAGGTGGCTACACCTTC | CSVEDLYKGGYTF | . | few | TRBJ1-2 | 13 | TRBV29-1
TGTGCCAGCAGCCTACGCGGGGAGACCCAGTACTTC | CASSLRGETQYF | . | . | TRBJ2-5 | 12 | TRBV7-9
TGTGCCAGCAGCCCGGAAACTAGCGGGATATTCTACGAGCAGTACTTC | CASSPETSGIFYEQYF | TRBD2 | . | TRBJ2-7 | 16 | TRBV7-9
TGTGCCAGTCAACAAAGCAACCCTTCTTACGAGCAGTACTTC | CASQQSNPSYEQYF | . | . | TRBJ2-7 | 14 | TRBV28
TGTGCCAGCAGTCTCCTGTCCTACGAGCAGTACTTC | CASSLLSYEQYF | . | . | TRBJ2-7 | 12 | TRBV27
TGTGCTAGTGGTTTGTTGAGCGCCGGTACCGTCCAACAGCCCCAGCATTTT | CASGLLSAGTVQQPQHF | . | . | TRBJ1-5 | 17 | TRBV12-5
TGTGCCAGCAGCTTAGCGGGAGGGCAAGAGCAGTACTTC | CASSLAGGQEQYF | TRBD2 | . | TRBJ2-7 | 13 | TRBV7-9
TGTGCCAGCAGTGATCCTAGCGGGAGGTACGAGCAGTACTTC | CASSDPSGRYEQYF | TRBD2 | . | TRBJ2-7 | 14 | TRBV2
TGCGCCAGCAGCTCCCTACTAGCGGGGGGGCATTTCTTC | CASSSLLAGGHFF | TRBD2 | . | TRBJ2-1 | 13 | TRBV5-1
TGTGCCAGCAGTGGGGGGAAGGGAGGTGGCAATCAGCCCCAGCATTTT | CASSGGKGGGNQPQHF | . | . | TRBJ1-5 | 16 | TRBV25-1
TGCGCCAGCAGCCAAGACAAACCCTCCTCCTACGAGCAGTACTTC | CASSQDKPSSYEQYF | . | . | TRBJ2-7 | 15 | TRBV4-1
TGTGCCACCACGGGACAGGGGGCCTACGAGCAGTACTTC | CATTGQGAYEQYF | TRBD1 | . | TRBJ2-7 | 13 | TRBV10-3
TGTGCCAGCAGCGCACTAGCGGGGGTCTACGAGCAGTACTTC | CASSALAGVYEQYF | TRBD2 | . | TRBJ2-7 | 14 | TRBV6-5
TGCGCCAGCAGCCAGGGGGGGCGGGACCGCACAGATACGCAGTATTTT | CASSQGGRDRTDTQYF | . | . | TRBJ2-3 | 16 | TRBV5-1
TGTGCCAGCAGTCTTTTGGCTAGCGGGAGGCACTACAATGAGCAGTTCTTC | CASSLLASGRHYNEQFF | TRBD2 | . | TRBJ2-1 | 17 | TRBV27
TGTGCCAGCAGCTTGAACCAGGGTTCCGAGCAGTACTTC | CASSLNQGSEQYF | . | . | TRBJ2-7 | 13 | TRBV7-2
TGTGCCAGCAGTGGAGTCCCTCCGGGACACGCGAACACCGGGGAGCTGTTTTTT | CASSGVPPGHANTGELFF | . | . | TRBJ2-2 | 18 | TRBV28
TGTGCCAGCAGCTTCCGGGACGGTTACGAGCAGTACTTC | CASSFRDGYEQYF | . | few | TRBJ2-7 | 13 | TRBV9
TGTGCCAGTAGCGGGGGTAGCACAGATACGCAGTATTTT | CASSGGSTDTQYF | TRBD2 | . | TRBJ2-3 | 13 | TRBV6-2/TRBV6-3
TGTGCCAGCAGTGGGCGAGGGGGGGGTAATGAAAAACTGTTTTTT | CASSGRGGGNEKLFF | . | . | TRBJ1-4 | 15 | TRBV28
TGTGCCAGCACCCCGAAGATAATGAACACTGAAGCTTTCTTT | CASTPKIMNTEAFF | . | . | TRBJ1-1 | 14 | TRBV27
TGTGCCAGCAGTTTAATCGGTGGAGGCCTGAAGGTCTATGAGCAGTTCTTC | CASSLIGGGLKVYEQFF | . | . | TRBJ2-1 | 17 | TRBV28
TGTGCCAGCAGTGAACTGGGCCACCTGGGCAGCAATCAGCCCCAGCATTTT | CASSELGHLGSNQPQHF | . | . | TRBJ1-5 | 17 | TRBV2
TGTGCCAGCAAAATCAACCGTATTGTCAATGAAGTGTTTTTT | CASKINRIVNEVFF | . | . | TRBJ1-4 | 14 | TRBV27
TGTGCCAGCGGACGACTAGCGGGAGCATCCTACAATGAGCAGTTCTTC | CASGRLAGASYNEQFF | TRBD2 | . | TRBJ2-1 | 16 | TRBV2
TGTGCCAGCAGCTTAGCGTCAGGGGGCATAAGGTACGAGCAGTACTTC | CASSLASGGIRYEQYF | TRBD1 | once | TRBJ2-7 | 16 | TRBV7-2
TGTGCCTGGAGTGTATCTGGAGATACGCAGTATTTT | CAWSVSGDTQYF | . | . | TRBJ2-3 | 12 | TRBV30
TGTGCCAGCAGTTTAAAGGGGGCTAGCTATTTATACTACGAGCAGTACTTC | CASSLKGASYLYYEQYF | TRBD1 | . | TRBJ2-7 | 17 | TRBV28
TGTGCCAGCAGTTTTCCTCGGACAGGGTCTGGAAACACCATATATTTT | CASSFPRTGSGNTIYF | TRBD1 | . | TRBJ1-3 | 16 | TRBV28
TGCGCCAGCAGCTTGAGTTTCGGGGTGATGAACGAGCAGTACTTC | CASSLSFGVMNEQYF | . | . | TRBJ2-7 | 15 | TRBV5-1
TGTGCCAGTAGTATTCTCCAGGGGGCGCAGGTCACTGAAGCTTTCTTT | CASSILQGAQVTEAFF | TRBD1 | . | TRBJ1-1 | 16 | TRBV19
TGTGCCAGCCGCGCCAACCCTACAGGCCCCGGAGGAGCTTTCTTT | CASRANPTGPGGAFF | . | . | TRBJ1-1 | 15 | TRBV9
TGTGCCAGCAGCCAACGGGGGTATGAAGCTTTCTTT | CASSQRGYEAFF | . | few | TRBJ1-1 | 12 | TRBV3-1/TRBV3-2
TGTGCCCATGCGACAGGGATGAACACTGAAGCTTTCTTT | CAHATGMNTEAFF | TRBD1 | . | TRBJ1-1 | 13 | TRBV30
TGTGCCAGCAGCTTGGGAGCGACACGCTCTGGAAACACCATATATTTT | CASSLGATRSGNTIYF | . | . | TRBJ1-3 | 16 | TRBV5-5